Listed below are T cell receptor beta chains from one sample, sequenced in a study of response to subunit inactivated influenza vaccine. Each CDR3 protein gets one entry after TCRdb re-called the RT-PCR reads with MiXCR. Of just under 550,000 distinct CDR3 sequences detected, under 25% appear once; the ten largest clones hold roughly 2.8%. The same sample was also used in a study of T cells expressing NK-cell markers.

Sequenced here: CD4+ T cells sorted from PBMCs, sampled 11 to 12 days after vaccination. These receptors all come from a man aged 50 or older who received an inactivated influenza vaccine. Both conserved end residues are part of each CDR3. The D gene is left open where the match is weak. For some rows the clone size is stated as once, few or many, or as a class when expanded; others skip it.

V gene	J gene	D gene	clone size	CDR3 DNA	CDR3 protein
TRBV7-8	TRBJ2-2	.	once	TGTGCCAGCAGCTTAGCCCGACTGGGGGGCGGGGAGCTGTTTTTT	CASSLARLGGGELFF
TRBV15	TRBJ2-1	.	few	TGTGCCACCAGCAGTCCCCAACGGCTAAGCTCCTACAATGAGCAGTTCTTC	CATSSPQRLSSYNEQFF
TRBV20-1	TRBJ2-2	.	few	TGCAGTGCTAGAGATGTCACAGACGCGAACACCGGGGAGCTGTTTTTT	CSARDVTDANTGELFF
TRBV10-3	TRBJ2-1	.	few	TGTGCCACCAGCCCAGGGACCAACTCCTACAATGAGCAGTTCTTC	CATSPGTNSYNEQFF
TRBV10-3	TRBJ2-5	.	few	TGTGCCATCAGTGAGTCGAGGCAGCAAGAGACCCAGTACTTC	CAISESRQQETQYF
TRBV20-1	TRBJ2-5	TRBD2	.	TGCAGTGCTGTACTACCGGGACTAGCGGTCCAAGAGACCCAGTACTTC	CSAVLPGLAVQETQYF
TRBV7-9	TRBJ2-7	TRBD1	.	TGTGCCAGCAGCCCCAAGACAGGGGGCTCCTACGAGCAGTACTTC	CASSPKTGGSYEQYF
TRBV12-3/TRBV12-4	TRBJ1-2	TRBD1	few	TGTGCCAGCAGCCGGACAGGGACCTATGGCTACACCTTC	CASSRTGTYGYTF
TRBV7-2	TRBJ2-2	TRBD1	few	TGTGCCAGCAGCATACCGGGACAGCATGCCGGGGAGCTGTTTTTT	CASSIPGQHAGELFF
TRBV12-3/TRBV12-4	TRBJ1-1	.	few	TGTGCCAGCAGTTTTGGACTGGGGGCCACTGAAGCTTTCTTT	CASSFGLGATEAFF
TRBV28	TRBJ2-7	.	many	TGTGCCAGCACTTCAGGGGTGAACTACGAGCAGTACTTC	CASTSGVNYEQYF
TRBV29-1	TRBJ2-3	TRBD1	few	TGCAGCGTCCGAGGACAGGGTGGTGTTTCAGATACGCAGTATTTT	CSVRGQGGVSDTQYF
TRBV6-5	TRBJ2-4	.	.	TGTGCCAGCAGTTACGTGGGGGCAGCCAAAAACATTCAGTACTTC	CASSYVGAAKNIQYF
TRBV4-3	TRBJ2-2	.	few	TGCGCCAGCAGCCAAGAGCCAGCGAGGATAGGAGGGTCTAACACCGGGGAGCTGTTTTTT	CASSQEPARIGGSNTGELFF